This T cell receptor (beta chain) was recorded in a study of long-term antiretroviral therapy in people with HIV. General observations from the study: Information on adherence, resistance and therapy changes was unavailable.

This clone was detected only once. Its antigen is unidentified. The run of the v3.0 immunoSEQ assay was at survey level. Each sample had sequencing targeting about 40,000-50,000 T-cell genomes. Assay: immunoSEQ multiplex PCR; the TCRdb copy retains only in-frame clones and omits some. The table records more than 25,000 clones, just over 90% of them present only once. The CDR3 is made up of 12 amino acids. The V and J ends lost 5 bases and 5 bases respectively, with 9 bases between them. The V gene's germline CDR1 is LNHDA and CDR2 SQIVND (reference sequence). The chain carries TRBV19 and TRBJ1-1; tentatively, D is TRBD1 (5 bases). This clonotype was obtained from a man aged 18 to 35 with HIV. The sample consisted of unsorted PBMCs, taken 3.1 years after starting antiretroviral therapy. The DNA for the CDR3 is TGTGCCAGTAGTTGGGGGTGGACTGAAGCTTTCTTT. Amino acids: CASSWGWTEAFF.